This T cell receptor beta chain came from a study of blood T cell repertoires in COVID-19. Study information: Specimens from acute and convalescent COVID-19 originated in the United States, Italy and Spain. Sources were T cells, B-cell-depleted T cells, or PBMCs; the material itself was cDNA or gDNA.

CDR1 SGHRS and CDR2 YFSETQ come from the germline V gene. The CDR3 has 15 amino acids. Trimming shortened V by 0 bases and J by 4 bases, and 11 bases separated the two germline ends. In Seattle, patients joined the study during active infection and were tracked longitudinally. TCRdb's table, derived via immunoSEQ multiplex PCR, lists solely in-frame clones and lacks some. The sample carries approximately 300,000 clones, 90% recorded once. This TCR was recovered from a woman in her twenties or thirties with COVID-19, enrolled during active disease. The genes are TRBV5-1 and TRBJ1-5; D is possibly TRBD1 (5 bases). The sequenced material came from peripheral blood. Here the CDR3 reads CASSLGWGENQPQHF. CDR3 nucleotides: TGCGCCAGCAGCTTGGGTTGGGGGGAAAATCAGCCCCAGCATTTT.